These 14 T cell receptor beta chains originate from one sample sequenced in a study of cytomegalovirus exposure and HLA in healthy donors. The PCR was carried out with 60 Vbeta primers and 13 Jbeta primers. Profiled with immunoSEQ multiplex PCR; TCRdb holds only in-frame clones, not every one. The sample table includes some 76,000 clones. Sequences were obtained from PBMCs. The source is a man in his forties in good health and CMV-seronegative.

The V and J genes are TRBV5-4 and TRBJ2-5; 8 nucleotides match TRBD2. The J call is uncertain, as TRBJ2-7 better fits the DNA end. The CDR3 loop spans 15 amino acids. The V gene's germline CDR1 is SGHNT and CDR2 YYREEE (reference sequence). CDR3 DNA sequence: TGTGCCAGCAGTTCAGACAGCGGGGGAACCTACGAGCAGTACTTC. This gives the protein CASSSDSGGTYEQYF.

The chain has TRBV5-1 and TRBJ2-2; 7 positions match TRBD2. V was pared by 1 base and J by 4 bases, with 7 bases of the junction left unmatched. The germline gives CDR1 SGHRS, CDR2 YFSETQ. The CDR3 extends over 16 amino acids. The CDR3 DNA reads as TGCGCCAGCAGCTTGTGGGCGGGAGACAGCACCGGGGAGCTGTTTTTT. Protein product: CASSLWAGDSTGELFF.

The J gene is TRBJ1-2, the V gene TRBV4-1; D possibly corresponds to TRBD1 (5 bases). This CDR3 is built from 14 residues. Germline V lookup: CDR1 MGHRA, CDR2 YSYEKL. The V and J ends lost 2 bases and 4 bases respectively, with 11 bases between them. The CDR3 spells CASSQPGFGYGYTF. As DNA, the CDR3 is TGCGCCAGCAGCCAACCAGGGTTTGGCTATGGCTACACCTTC.

This chain connects TRBV6-6 to TRBJ1-5; weak D call: TRBD1 (5 bases). CDR1 MNHNY and CDR2 SVGAGI come from the germline V gene (reference sequence). CDR3 length equals 14 residues. V shed 6 bases and J shed 1 base, with 10 bases lying between them. CDR3 sequence reads: CASSSPGSNQPQHF. The CDR3 DNA follows: TGTGCCAGCAGCTCACCAGGGAGCAATCAGCCCCAGCATTTT.

Comment on this clone: Other DNA sequences within the sample encode an identical CDR3. The chain employs TRBV7-2 and TRBJ2-2, with no clear D. Deletions cut 5 bases from V and 1 base from J, with 11 bases between. Per the germline V gene, CDR1 is SGHTA and CDR2 is FQGNSA. The CDR3 loop spans 15 amino acids. DNA of the CDR3: TGTGCCAGCAGCCCCCGCACCGGGAACACCGGGGAGCTGTTTTTT. Protein product: CASSPRTGNTGELFF.

The genes are TRBV7-8 and TRBJ2-1; no clear D. The V and J ends lost 4 bases and 10 bases respectively, with 11 bases between them. Germline CDR1 SGHVS, CDR2 FQNEAQ. This CDR3 region has 12 residues. The CDR3 nucleotides read TGTGCCAGCAGCTCCTCTAGGCGAGAGCAGTTCTTC. Its translation is CASSSSRREQFF.

The chain has TRBV7-9 and TRBJ1-5, with 7 positions matching TRBD1. Germline V lookup: CDR1 SEHNR, CDR2 FQNEAQ (reference sequence). V lost 5 bases to trimming and J lost 6 bases; unmatched junction nucleotides: 7. This CDR3 contains 14 residues. In DNA form, the CDR3 reads TGTGCCAGCAGCCCCCAGGGGGTTAGTCAGCCCCAGCATTTT. The encoded protein is CASSPQGVSQPQHF.

This chain uses TRBV7-2 with TRBJ1-5, with D tentatively TRBD1 (5 bases). Germline values: CDR1 SGHTA, CDR2 FQGNSA. V was cut by 1 base and J by 5 bases, with 12 bases left in between. CDR3 length equals 15 residues. CDR3 sequence reads: CASSLGSGGYQPQHF. The CDR3 coding sequence is TGTGCCAGCAGCTTAGGTAGCGGGGGTTATCAGCCCCAGCATTTT.

The rearrangement joins TRBV5-6 to TRBJ2-2; maybe TRBD1 (6 bases). The CDR3 is 13 residues long. In germline, CDR1 is SGHDT, CDR2 YYEEEE. The V end lost 3 bases, the J end lost 7 bases, and 10 bases lay between the germline ends. The CDR3 region is CASSWDTLGELFF. The DNA of the CDR3 is TGTGCCAGCAGCTGGGACACTCTCGGGGAGCTGTTTTTT.

The chain recombines TRBV9 with TRBJ2-7; 11 bases are a match to TRBD2. Losses at the gene ends were 4 bases for V and 4 bases for J; bases not matched to a gene: 7. The germline V gene encodes CDR1 SGDLS and CDR2 YYNGEE. The CDR3 is 15 amino acids. The CDR3 DNA follows: TGTGCCAGCAGCCCCAGACTAGCGGGACGGTACGAGCAGTACTTC. Its protein product is CASSPRLAGRYEQYF.

The chain couples TRBV18 to TRBJ2-5; unclear D gene. The CDR3 length is 14 residues. The germline V and J ends were trimmed by 2 bases and 1 base, with 8 bases remaining between them. From germline, CDR1 is KGHSH and CDR2 LQKENI. CDR3 bases: TGTGCCAGCTCACCAACGGTTACCCAAGAGACCCAGTACTTC. Its translation: CASSPTVTQETQYF.

The gene calls are TRBV7-8 and TRBJ1-3; 7 bases match TRBD1. This CDR3 comprises 16 residues. The germline gives CDR1 SGHVS, CDR2 FQNEAQ. Germline trimming cut 5 bases from V and 0 bases from J; bases unmatched to any gene: 7. CDR3 bases: TGTGCCAGCAGCAGACAGGGTCTAATCTCTGGAAACACCATATATTTT. As protein: CASSRQGLISGNTIYF.

The chain links TRBV7-2 to TRBJ2-7, with TRBD2 matching 7 bases. In germline, CDR1 is SGHTA, CDR2 FQGNSA. The CDR3 contains 15 residues. Losses at the gene ends were 6 bases for V and 6 bases for J; bases not matched to a gene: 14. The CDR3 reads CASRRSGLTSREQYF. Here the CDR3 DNA reads TGTGCCAGCAGACGTTCGGGACTAACCTCCCGCGAGCAGTACTTC.

Concerning this clone: At one end the junction does not follow the germline gene, possibly because of a read error. The rearrangement joins TRBV7-8 to TRBJ2-7; D unclear. The CDR3 has 13 residues. Germline V gene data show CDR1 as SGHVS and CDR2 as FQNEAQ. The CDR3 nucleotides are TGTGCCAGCAGCTTAGAACAGTCCTACGAGCAGCACTTC. Amino acid sequence: CASSLEQSYEQHF. Filled out from reference TRBV7-8 and TRBJ2-7, the complete variable domain reads GAGVSQSPRYKVAKRGQDVALRCDPISGHVSLFWYQQALGQGPEFLTYFQNEAQLDKSGLPSDRFFAERPEGSVSTLKIQRTQQEDSAVYLCASSLEQSYEQHFGPGTRLTVT.